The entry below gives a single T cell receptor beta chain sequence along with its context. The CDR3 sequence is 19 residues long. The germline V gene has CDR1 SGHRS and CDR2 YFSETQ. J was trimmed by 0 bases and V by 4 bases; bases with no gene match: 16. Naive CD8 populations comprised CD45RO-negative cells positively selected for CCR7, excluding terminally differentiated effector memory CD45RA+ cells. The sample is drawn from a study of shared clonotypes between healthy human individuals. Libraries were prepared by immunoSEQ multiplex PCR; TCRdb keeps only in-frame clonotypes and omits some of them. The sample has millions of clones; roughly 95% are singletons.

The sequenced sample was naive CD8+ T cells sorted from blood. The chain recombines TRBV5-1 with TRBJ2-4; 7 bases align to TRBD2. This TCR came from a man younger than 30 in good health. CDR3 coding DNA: TGCGCCAGCAGCGATGAGCGGGGCCCGAGAAAACTAGCCAAAAACATTCAGTACTTC. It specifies CASSDERGPRKLAKNIQYF.